Sequencing of this T cell receptor (beta chain) was carried out in a study of blood T cell repertoires in COVID-19. Study overall: COVID-19 samples, acute and convalescent, were from the United States, Italy and Spain. T cells, B-cell-depleted T cells, or PBMCs provided the cDNA or gDNA that served as material.

Germline loops: CDR1 KGHSH, CDR2 LQKENI. Trimming removed 3 bases at V and 4 bases at J, with 24 bases between. The CDR3 has 18 residues. Assay: immunoSEQ multiplex PCR; the TCRdb copy retains only in-frame clones and omits some. The sample includes about 130,000 clones, around nine tenths seen only once; the top ten take about 10%. The origin of this receptor is a woman in her 70s with COVID-19, enrolled during active disease. The chain carries TRBV18 and TRBJ2-5; D possibly corresponds to TRBD1 (5 bases). The sample consisted of peripheral blood. The CDR3 sequence: CASSPIRTLDIEGETQYF. For the CDR3, the DNA is TGTGCCAGCTCACCCATTCGTACTTTGGACATAGAAGGAGAGACCCAGTACTTC.